The clone carrying this T cell receptor (beta chain) turned up a few times. Its antigen is still unknown. TCRdb recomputed calls from the PCR reads with MiXCR, one row per CDR3 protein. The table records roughly 9,700 distinct CDR3 sequences, 15% to 20% of them present only once. The data are from a study of molecular identifiers for immune sequencing clone quantification. Study at large: For replicates, RNA isolated from roughly 21,000 or 96,000 naive CD8 cells was divided into five portions, of which four were sequenced. Study-wide results and limits: Underestimation of highly expanded clone sizes could arise where identical TCR molecules share a barcode.

The CDR3 is 15 amino acids. V was pared by 6 bases and J by 4 bases, with 8 bases of the junction left unmatched. Germline-derived CDR1 and CDR2 are MDHEN and SYDVKM. Libraries from naive CD8 cells were generated from approximately 20,000 to 980,000 sorted cells (with 10%, 30% or 50% RNA). This TCR came from a human donor in good health. Some libraries in this study had Jurkat cell RNA spiked in. Sequenced: naive CD8+ T cells from blood, with Jurkat cell RNA spiked in. The subset is: FACS-sorted CD8+CD4-CCR7+CD45RA+ naive T cells. The V call is TRBV28, the J call TRBJ1-1, with TRBD1 matching over 10 bases. CDR3 protein: CASSLDRGLRTEAFF. Written as DNA, the CDR3 is TGTGCCAGCAGCTTAGACAGGGGGCTTCGCACTGAAGCTTTCTTT. Full variable domain (remainder filled in from reference TRBV28 and TRBJ1-1): DVKVTQSSRYLVKRTGEKVFLECVQDMDHENMFWYRQDPGLGLRLIYFSYDVKMKEKGDIPEGYSVSREKKERFSLILESASTNQTSMYLCASSLDRGLRTEAFFGQGTRLTVV.